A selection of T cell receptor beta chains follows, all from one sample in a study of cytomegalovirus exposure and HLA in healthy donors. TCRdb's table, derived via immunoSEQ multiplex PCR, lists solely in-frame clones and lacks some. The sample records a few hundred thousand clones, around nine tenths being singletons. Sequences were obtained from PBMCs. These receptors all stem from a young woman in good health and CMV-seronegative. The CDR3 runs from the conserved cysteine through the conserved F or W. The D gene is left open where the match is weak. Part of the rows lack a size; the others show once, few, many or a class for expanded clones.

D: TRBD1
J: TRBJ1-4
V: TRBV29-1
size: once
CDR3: CSARDGQGTEKLFF
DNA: TGCAGCGCCCGAGACGGACAGGGAACTGAAAAACTGTTTTTT

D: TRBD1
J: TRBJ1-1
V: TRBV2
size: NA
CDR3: CASGVPGQGTNTEAFF
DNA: TGTGCCAGCGGGGTCCCGGGACAGGGGACAAACACTGAAGCTTTCTTT

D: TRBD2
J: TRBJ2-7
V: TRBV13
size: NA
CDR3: CASSLGLAGYEQYF
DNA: TGTGCCAGCAGCTTGGGACTAGCGGGTTACGAGCAGTACTTC

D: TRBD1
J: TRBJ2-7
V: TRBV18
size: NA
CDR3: CASSAGTGTYEQYF
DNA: TGTGCCAGCTCAGCCGGGACAGGAACCTACGAGCAGTACTTC

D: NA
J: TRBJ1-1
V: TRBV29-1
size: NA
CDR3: CSVWDARGEAFF
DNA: TGCAGCGTTTGGGATGCACGGGGTGAAGCTTTCTTT

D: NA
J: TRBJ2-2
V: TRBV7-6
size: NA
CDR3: CASSHGGAGSGELFF
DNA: TGTGCCAGCAGCCATGGCGGGGCGGGATCCGGGGAGCTGTTTTTT

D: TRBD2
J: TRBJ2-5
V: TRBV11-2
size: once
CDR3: CASSVLAGGLQETQYF
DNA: TGTGCCAGCAGCGTACTAGCGGGGGGCCTCCAAGAGACCCAGTACTTC

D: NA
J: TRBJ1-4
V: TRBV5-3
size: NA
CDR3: CARRQKVEKLFF
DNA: TGTGCCAGAAGACAGAAGGTGGAAAAACTGTTTTTT

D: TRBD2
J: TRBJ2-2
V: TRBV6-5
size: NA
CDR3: CASSVAGTTGELFF
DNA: TGTGCCAGCAGTGTAGCGGGTACGACCGGGGAGCTGTTTTTT

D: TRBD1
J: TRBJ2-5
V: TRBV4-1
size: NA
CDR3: CASSQDDRVSLETQYF
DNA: TGCGCCAGCAGCCAAGATGACAGGGTAAGTTTAGAGACCCAGTACTTC

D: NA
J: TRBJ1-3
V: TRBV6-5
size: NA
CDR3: CASSYSTGRPGNTIYF
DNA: TGTGCCAGCAGTTACTCGACTGGGAGACCTGGAAACACCATATATTTT

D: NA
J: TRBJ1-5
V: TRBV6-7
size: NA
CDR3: CASSYSIPNIPCRPQHF
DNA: TGTGCCAGCAGTTACTCGATTCCAAACATTCCTTGTCGGCCCCAGCATTTT

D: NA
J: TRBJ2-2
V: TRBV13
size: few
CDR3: CASWAGANTGELFF
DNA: TGTGCCAGCTGGGCAGGCGCGAACACCGGGGAGCTGTTTTTT

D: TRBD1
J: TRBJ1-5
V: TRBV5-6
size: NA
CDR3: CASSSIGQDSNQPQHF
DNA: TGTGCCAGCAGCTCAATTGGACAGGATAGCAATCAGCCCCAGCATTTT

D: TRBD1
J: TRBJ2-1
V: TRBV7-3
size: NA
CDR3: CASSLTAGTGVNEQFF
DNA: TGTGCCAGCAGCTTAACGGCCGGGACAGGGGTCAATGAGCAGTTCTTC

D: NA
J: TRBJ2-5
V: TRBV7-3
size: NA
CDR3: CASSWAPGETQYF
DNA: TGTGCCAGCAGCTGGGCCCCTGGGGAGACCCAGTACTTC

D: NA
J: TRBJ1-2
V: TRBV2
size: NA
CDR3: CASKLIWGYTF
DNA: TGTGCCAGCAAGCTTATTTGGGGCTACACCTTC

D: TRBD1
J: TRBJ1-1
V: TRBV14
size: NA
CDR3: CASSHPPGQGFTEAFF
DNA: TGTGCCAGCAGCCATCCCCCGGGACAGGGATTCACTGAAGCTTTCTTT

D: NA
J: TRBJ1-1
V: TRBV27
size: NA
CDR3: CASSLGGAGTEAFF
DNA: TGTGCCAGCAGTTTGGGAGGGGCCGGCACTGAAGCTTTCTTT

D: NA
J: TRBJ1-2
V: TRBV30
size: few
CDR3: CAWSSQGNYGYTF
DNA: TGTGCCTGGAGTAGTCAGGGAAACTATGGCTACACCTTC

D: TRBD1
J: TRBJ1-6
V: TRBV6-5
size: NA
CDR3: CASSPLDRNSPLHF
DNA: TGTGCCAGCAGCCCCCTGGACAGGAATTCACCCCTCCACTTT

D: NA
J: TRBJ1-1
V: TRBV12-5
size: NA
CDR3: CASGLASLLTGQDSFFMNTEAFF
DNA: TGTGCTAGTGGTTTGGCCTCCTTGCTCACCGGACAAGACTCTTTTTTTATGAACACTGAAGCTTTCTTT

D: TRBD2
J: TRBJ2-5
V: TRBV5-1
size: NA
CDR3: CASSLALTSEETQYF
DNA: TGCGCCAGCAGCTTGGCCTTGACTAGCGAAGAGACCCAGTACTTC

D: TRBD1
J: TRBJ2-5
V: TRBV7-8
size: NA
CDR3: CASRRDRVQETQYF
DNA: TGTGCCAGCAGGCGCGACAGGGTTCAAGAGACCCAGTACTTC

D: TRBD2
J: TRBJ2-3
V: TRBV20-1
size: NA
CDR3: CSAPSGQTQYF
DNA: TGCAGTGCTCCTAGCGGTCAAACGCAGTATTTT

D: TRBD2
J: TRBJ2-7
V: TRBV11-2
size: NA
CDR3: CASSFQRGSHEQYF
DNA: TGTGCCAGCAGTTTCCAGCGGGGGAGCCACGAGCAGTACTTC

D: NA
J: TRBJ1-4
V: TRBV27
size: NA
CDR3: CASSLGGGDEKLFF
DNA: TGTGCCAGCAGTTTGGGGGGTGGCGACGAAAAACTGTTTTTT

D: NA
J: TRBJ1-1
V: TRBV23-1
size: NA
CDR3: CASSRTNRQAMAMNTEAFF
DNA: TGCGCCAGCAGTCGAACGAACAGGCAAGCGATGGCTATGAACACTGAAGCTTTCTTT

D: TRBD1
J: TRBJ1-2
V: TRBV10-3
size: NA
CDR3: CAISESIRTGGRDYGYTF
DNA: TGTGCCATCAGTGAGTCGATTCGGACAGGGGGAAGGGACTATGGCTACACCTTC

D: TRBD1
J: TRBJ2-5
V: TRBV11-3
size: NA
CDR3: CASSLGAGTGQSGTQYF
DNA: TGTGCCAGCAGCTTAGGAGCCGGGACAGGGCAATCTGGGACCCAGTACTTC

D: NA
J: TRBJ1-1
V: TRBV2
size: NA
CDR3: CASRKSSMNTEAFF
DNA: TGTGCCAGCAGAAAGTCCTCTATGAACACTGAAGCTTTCTTT

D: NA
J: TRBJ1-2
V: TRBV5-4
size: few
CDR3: CASSSPKGGLGYTF
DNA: TGTGCCAGCAGCTCCCCTAAGGGAGGGCTGGGCTACACCTTC

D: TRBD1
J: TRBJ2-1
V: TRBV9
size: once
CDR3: CASSAQGRTGGRDEQFF
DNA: TGTGCCAGCAGCGCCCAAGGGAGGACAGGGGGTAGGGATGAGCAGTTCTTC

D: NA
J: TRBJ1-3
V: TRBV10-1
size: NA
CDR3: CASTPDGDSGNTIYF
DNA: TGCGCCAGCACCCCGGACGGGGACTCTGGAAACACCATATATTTT

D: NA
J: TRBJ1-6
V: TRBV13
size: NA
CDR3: CASSLDRTPQDGALHF
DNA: TGTGCCAGCAGCCTCGACAGGACCCCCCAAGATGGGGCCCTCCACTTT

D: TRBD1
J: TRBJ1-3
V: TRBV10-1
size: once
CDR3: CASSEETGAGNTIYF
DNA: TGCGCCAGCAGTGAGGAAACAGGGGCTGGAAACACCATATATTTT

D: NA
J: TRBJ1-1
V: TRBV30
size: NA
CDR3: CAWMGAPGNTEAFF
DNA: TGTGCCTGGATGGGGGCGCCTGGGAACACTGAAGCTTTCTTT

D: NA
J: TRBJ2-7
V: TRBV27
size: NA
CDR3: CASSKGVTYEQYF
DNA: TGTGCCAGCAGCAAGGGGGTTACCTACGAGCAGTACTTC

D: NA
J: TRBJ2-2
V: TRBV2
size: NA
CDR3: CASSPVAGELFF
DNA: TGTGCCAGCAGCCCGGTAGCCGGGGAGCTGTTTTTT

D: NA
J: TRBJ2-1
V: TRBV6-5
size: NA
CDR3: CASSGPGRYNEQFF
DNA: TGTGCCAGCAGTGGGCCCGGCAGGTACAATGAGCAGTTCTTC

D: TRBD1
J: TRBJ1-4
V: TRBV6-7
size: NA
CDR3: CASSYSVDRVEEKLFF
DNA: TGTGCCAGCAGTTACTCTGTTGACAGGGTTGAGGAGAAACTGTTTTTT

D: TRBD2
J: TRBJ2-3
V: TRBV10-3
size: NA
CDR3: CAISVLAGTDTQYF
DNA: TGTGCCATCAGTGTACTAGCGGGCACAGATACGCAGTATTTT

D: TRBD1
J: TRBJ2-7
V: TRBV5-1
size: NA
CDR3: CASSFGTGVAYEQYF
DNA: TGCGCCAGCAGCTTCGGGACAGGGGTGGCCTACGAGCAGTACTTC

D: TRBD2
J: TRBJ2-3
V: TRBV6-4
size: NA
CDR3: CASSYTSGSTDTQYF
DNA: TGTGCCAGCAGTTACACTAGCGGGAGCACAGATACGCAGTATTTT

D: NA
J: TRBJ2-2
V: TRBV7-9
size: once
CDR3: CASSPGQNTGELFF
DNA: TGTGCCAGCAGCCCTGGACAGAACACCGGGGAGCTGTTTTTT

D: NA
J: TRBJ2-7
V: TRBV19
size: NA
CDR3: CASSMQDSYYEQYF
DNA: TGTGCCAGTAGTATGCAGGACAGTTACTACGAGCAGTACTTC

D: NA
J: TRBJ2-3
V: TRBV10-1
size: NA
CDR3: CASSGLGGDTQYF
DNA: TGCGCCAGCAGTGGGCTAGGGGGAGATACGCAGTATTTT

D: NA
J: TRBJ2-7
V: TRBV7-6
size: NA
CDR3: CASSLSQGSLYEQYF
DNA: TGTGCCAGCAGCTTATCACAGGGTTCCCTCTACGAGCAGTACTTC